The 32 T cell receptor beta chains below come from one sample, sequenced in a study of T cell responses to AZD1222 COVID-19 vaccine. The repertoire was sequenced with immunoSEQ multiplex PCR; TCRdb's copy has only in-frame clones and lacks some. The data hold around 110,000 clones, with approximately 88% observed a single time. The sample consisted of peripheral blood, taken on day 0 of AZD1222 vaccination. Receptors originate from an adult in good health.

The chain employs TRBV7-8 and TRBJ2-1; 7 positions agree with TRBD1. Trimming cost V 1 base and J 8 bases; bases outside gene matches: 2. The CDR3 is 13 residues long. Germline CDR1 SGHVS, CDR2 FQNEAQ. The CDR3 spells CASSLDRGDEQFF. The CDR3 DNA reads TGTGCCAGCAGCTTAGACAGGGGTGATGAGCAGTTCTTC.

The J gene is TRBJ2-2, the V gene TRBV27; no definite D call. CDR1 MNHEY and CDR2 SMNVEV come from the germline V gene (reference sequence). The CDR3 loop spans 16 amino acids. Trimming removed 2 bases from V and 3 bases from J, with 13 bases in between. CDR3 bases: TGTGCCAGCAGTTTACGGCCGGCCGGTTACACCGGGGAGCTGTTTTTT. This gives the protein CASSLRPAGYTGELFF.

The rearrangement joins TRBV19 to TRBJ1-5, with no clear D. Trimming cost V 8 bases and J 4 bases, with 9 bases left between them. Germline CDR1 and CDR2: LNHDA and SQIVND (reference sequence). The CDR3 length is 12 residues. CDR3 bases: TGTGCCAGTCGGACGGAAAATCAGCCCCAGCATTTT. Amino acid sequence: CASRTENQPQHF. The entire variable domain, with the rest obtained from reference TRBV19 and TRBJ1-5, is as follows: DGGITQSPKYLFRKEGQNVTLSCEQNLNHDAMYWYRQDPGQGLRLIYYSQIVNDFQKGDIAEGYSVSREKKESFPLTVTSAQKNPTAFYLCASRTENQPQHFGDGTRLSIL.

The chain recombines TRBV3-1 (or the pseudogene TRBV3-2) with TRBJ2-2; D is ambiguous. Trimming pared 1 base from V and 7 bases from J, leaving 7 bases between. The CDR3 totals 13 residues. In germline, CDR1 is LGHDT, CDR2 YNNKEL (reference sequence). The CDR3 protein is CASSQVVSGELFF. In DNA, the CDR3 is TGTGCCAGCAGCCAAGTCGTCAGCGGGGAGCTGTTTTTT.

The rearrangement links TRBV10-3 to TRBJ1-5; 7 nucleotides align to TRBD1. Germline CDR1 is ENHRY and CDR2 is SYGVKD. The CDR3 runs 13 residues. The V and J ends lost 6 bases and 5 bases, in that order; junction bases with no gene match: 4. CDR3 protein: CAISPGGDQPQHF. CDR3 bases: TGTGCCATCAGCCCAGGGGGGGATCAGCCCCAGCATTTT.

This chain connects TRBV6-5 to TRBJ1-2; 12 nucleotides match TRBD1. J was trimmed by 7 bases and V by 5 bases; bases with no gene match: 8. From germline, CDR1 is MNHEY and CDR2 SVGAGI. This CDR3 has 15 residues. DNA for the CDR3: TGTGCCAGCAGTCGGGGGACAGGGGGCGTGAGTGGCTACACCTTC. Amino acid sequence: CASSRGTGGVSGYTF.

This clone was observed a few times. The CDR3 is CASKTGTEKLFF. Written as DNA, the CDR3 is TGTGCCAGCAAAACGGGAACGGAAAAACTGTTTTTT. The J gene is TRBJ1-4, the V gene TRBV28; D remains unclear. V was cut by 7 bases and J by 8 bases, with 11 bases left in between. Germline V gene data show CDR1 as MDHEN and CDR2 as SYDVKM. The CDR3 runs 12 residues.

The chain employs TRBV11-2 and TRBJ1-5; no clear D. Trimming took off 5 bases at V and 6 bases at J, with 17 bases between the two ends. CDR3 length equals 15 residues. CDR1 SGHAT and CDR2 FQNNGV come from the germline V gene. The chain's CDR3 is CASSPLAAVGQPQHF. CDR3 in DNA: TGTGCCAGCAGCCCCCTCGCGGCAGTCGGTCAGCCCCAGCATTTT.

CDR3 region: CASSLRGETQYF. The CDR3 DNA reads as TGTGCCAGCAGTTTACGGGGGGAGACCCAGTACTTC. V is TRBV12-3 or TRBV12-4 and J is TRBJ2-5; D may be TRBD2 (6 bases). V lost 2 bases and J 5 bases, leaving 6 bases between the germline ends. The CDR3 length is 12 residues.

The CDR3 bases are TGTGCCAGCAGCCAAGTTGCGGGAGGGCCGGTAGATACGCAGTATTTT. Amino acid sequence: CASSQVAGGPVDTQYF. The chain carries TRBV4-2 and TRBJ2-3; 9 nucleotides match TRBD2. Germline V CDR1 and CDR2: LGHNA, YNFKEQ. V was pared by 1 base and J by 5 bases, with 7 bases of the junction left unmatched. The length of the CDR3 is 16 residues.

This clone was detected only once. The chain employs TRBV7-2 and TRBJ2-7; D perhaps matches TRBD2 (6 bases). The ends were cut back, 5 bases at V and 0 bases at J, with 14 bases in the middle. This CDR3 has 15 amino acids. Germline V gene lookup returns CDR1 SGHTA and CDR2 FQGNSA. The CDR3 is CASSRDGGFSYEQYF. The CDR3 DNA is TGTGCCAGCAGCAGAGACGGGGGTTTCTCCTACGAGCAGTACTTC.

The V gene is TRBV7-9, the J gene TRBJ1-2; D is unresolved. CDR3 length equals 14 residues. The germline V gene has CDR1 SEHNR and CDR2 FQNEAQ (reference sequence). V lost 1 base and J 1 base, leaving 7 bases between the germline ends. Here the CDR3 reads CASSLVTVNYGYTF. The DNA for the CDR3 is TGTGCCAGCAGCTTAGTAACAGTTAACTATGGCTACACCTTC. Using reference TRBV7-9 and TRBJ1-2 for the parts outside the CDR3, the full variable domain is DTGVSQNPRHKITKRGQNVTFRCDPISEHNRLYWYRQTLGQGPEFLTYFQNEAQLEKSRLLSDRFSAERPKGSFSTLEIQRTEQGDSAMYLCASSLVTVNYGYTFGSGTRLTVV.

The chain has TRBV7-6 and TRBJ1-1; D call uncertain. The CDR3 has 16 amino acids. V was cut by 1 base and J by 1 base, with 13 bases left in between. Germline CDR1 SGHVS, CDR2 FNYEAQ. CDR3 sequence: CASSLEPAGSNTEAFF. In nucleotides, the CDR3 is TGTGCCAGCAGCTTAGAACCCGCGGGGTCGAACACTGAAGCTTTCTTT.

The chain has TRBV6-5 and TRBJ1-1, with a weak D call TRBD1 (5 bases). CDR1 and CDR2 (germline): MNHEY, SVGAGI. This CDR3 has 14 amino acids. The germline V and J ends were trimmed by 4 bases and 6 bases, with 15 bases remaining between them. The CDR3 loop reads CASSSAGASSEAFF. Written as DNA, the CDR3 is TGTGCCAGCAGTTCCGCCGGGGCCTCTTCTGAAGCTTTCTTT.

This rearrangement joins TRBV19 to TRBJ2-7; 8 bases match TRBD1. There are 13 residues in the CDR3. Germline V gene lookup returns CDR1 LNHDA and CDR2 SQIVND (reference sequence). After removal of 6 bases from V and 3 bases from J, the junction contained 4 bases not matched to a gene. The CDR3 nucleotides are TGTGCCAGTAGCGCGGGACAGGTCTACGAGCAGTACTTC. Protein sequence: CASSAGQVYEQYF.

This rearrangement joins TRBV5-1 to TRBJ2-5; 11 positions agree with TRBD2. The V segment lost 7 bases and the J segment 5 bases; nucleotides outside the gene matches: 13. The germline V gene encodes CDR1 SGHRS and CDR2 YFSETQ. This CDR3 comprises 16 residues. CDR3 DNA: TGCGCCAGCTCCCTCAGTCCAACTAGCGGGAGTGAGACCCAGTACTTC. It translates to CASSLSPTSGSETQYF.

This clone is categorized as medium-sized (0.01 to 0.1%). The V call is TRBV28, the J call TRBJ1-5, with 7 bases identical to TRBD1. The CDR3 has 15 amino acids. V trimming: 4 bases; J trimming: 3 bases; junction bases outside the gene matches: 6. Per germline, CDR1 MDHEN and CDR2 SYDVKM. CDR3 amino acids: CASSSGQIINQPQHF. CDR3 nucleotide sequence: TGTGCCAGCAGTTCGGGACAGATAATCAATCAGCCCCAGCATTTT. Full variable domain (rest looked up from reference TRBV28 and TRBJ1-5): DVKVTQSSRYLVKRTGEKVFLECVQDMDHENMFWYRQDPGLGLRLIYFSYDVKMKEKGDIPEGYSVSREKKERFSLILESASTNQTSMYLCASSSGQIINQPQHFGDGTRLSIL.

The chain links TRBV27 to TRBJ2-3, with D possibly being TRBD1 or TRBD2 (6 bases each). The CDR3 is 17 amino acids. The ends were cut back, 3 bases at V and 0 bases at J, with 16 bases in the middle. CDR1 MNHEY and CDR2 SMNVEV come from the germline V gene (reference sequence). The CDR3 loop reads CASSFGGRIVSTDTQYF. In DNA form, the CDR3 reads TGTGCCAGCAGTTTTGGGGGGCGTATAGTAAGCACAGATACGCAGTATTTT.

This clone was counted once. The CDR3 bases are TGTGCCAGCAGCTTAGGTAGAGTCCCCATAGCCCTCCACTTT. Its protein is CASSLGRVPIALHF. The V gene is TRBV7-2, the J gene TRBJ1-6; D remains unclear. Trimming pared 1 base from V and 14 bases from J, leaving 15 bases between. The CDR3 loop spans 14 amino acids. Germline CDR1 reads SGHTA; CDR2 reads FQGNSA.

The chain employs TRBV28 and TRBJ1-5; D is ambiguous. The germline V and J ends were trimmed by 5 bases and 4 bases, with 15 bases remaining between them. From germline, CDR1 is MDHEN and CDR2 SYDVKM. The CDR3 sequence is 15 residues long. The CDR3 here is CASSKEGLLNQPQHF. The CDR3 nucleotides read TGTGCCAGCAGTAAGGAGGGTCTTCTTAATCAGCCCCAGCATTTT.

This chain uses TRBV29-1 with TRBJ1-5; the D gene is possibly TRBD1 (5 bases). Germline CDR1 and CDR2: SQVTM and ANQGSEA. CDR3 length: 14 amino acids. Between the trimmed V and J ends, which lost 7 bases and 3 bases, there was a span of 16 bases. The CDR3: CSATGPGTNQPQHF. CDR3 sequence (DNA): TGCAGCGCCACCGGTCCGGGGACCAATCAGCCCCAGCATTTT.

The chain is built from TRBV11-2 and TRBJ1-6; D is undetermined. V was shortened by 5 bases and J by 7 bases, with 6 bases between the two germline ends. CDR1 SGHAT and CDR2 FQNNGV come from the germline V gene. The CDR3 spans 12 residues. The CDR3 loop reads CASSLRNSPLHF. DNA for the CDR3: TGTGCCAGCAGCCTAAGGAATTCACCCCTCCACTTT.

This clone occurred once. CDR3 in DNA: TGTGCCAGCAGTTTCTCGATCGGGACAGGTAGTCAGCATTTT. Protein: CASSFSIGTGSQHF. The gene calls are TRBV6-2 or TRBV6-3 and TRBJ1-5; TRBD1 matches 8 bases. The ends lost 4 bases at V and 13 bases at J; junction bases unmatched: 12. Germline V gene sequence: CDR1 MNHEY, CDR2 SVGEGT. CDR3 size: 14 residues.

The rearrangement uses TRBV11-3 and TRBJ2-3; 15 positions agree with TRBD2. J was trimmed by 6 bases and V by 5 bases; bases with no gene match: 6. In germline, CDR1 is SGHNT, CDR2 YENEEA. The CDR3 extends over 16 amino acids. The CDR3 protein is CASSIGLAGGRDTQYF. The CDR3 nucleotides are TGTGCCAGCAGCATAGGACTAGCGGGAGGGCGCGATACGCAGTATTTT.

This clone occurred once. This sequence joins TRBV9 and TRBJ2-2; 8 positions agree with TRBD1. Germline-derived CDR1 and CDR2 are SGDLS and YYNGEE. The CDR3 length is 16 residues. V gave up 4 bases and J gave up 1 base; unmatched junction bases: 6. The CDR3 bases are TGTGCCAGCAGCCCCCGGACAGGGAGGAACACCGGGGAGCTGTTTTTT. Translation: CASSPRTGRNTGELFF.

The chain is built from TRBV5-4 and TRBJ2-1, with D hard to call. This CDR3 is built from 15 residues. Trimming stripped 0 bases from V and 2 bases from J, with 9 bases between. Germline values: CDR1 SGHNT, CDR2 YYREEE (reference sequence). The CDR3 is CASSLDPAAYNEQFF. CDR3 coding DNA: TGTGCCAGCAGCTTGGATCCAGCCGCCTACAATGAGCAGTTCTTC.

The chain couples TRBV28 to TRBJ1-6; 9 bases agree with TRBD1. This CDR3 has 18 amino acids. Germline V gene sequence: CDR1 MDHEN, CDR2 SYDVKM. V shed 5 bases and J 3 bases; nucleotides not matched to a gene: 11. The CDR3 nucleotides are TGTGCCAGCAGTGGGGACAGGGATCCTTTTAACTATAATTCACCCCTCCACTTT. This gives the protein CASSGDRDPFNYNSPLHF.

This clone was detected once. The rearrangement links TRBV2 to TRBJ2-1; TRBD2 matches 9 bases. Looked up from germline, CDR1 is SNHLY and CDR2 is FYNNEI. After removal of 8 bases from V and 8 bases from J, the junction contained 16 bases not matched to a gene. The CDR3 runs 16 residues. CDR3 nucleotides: TGTGCCAGCGGGGGCGGGAGGGCCATGGCTCTCCATGAGCAGTTCTTC. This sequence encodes CASGGGRAMALHEQFF. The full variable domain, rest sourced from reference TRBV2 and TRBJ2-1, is EPEVTQTPSHQVTQMGQEVILRCVPISNHLYFYWYRQILGQKVEFLVSFYNNEISEKSEIFDDQFSVERPDGSNFTLKIRSTKLEDSAMYFCASGGGRAMALHEQFFGPGTRLTVL.

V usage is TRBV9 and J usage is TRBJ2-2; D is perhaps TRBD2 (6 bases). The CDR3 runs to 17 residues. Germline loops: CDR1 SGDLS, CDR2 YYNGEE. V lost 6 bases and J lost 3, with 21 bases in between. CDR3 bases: TGTGCCAGCAATCAGGGAGGTGGCGGTGATTACACCGGGGAGCTGTTTTTT. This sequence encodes CASNQGGGGDYTGELFF.

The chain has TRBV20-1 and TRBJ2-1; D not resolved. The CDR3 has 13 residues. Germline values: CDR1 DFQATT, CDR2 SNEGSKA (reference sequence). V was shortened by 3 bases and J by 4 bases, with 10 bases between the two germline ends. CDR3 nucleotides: TGCAGTGCTAGTAGGCCGGAGTACAATGAGCAGTTCTTC. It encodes CSASRPEYNEQFF.

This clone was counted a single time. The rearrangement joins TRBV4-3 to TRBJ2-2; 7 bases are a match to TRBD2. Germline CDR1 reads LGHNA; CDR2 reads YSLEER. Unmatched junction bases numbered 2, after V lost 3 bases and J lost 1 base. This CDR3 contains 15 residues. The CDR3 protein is CASSHGLVNTGELFF. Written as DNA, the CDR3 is TGCGCCAGCAGCCACGGACTAGTGAACACCGGGGAGCTGTTTTTT.

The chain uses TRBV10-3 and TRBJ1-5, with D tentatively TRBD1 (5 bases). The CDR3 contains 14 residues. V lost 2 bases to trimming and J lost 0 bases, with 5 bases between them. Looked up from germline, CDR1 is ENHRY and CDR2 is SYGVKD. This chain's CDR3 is CAISEGGSNQPQHF. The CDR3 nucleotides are TGTGCCATCAGTGAGGGGGGTAGCAATCAGCCCCAGCATTTT.